One sample yielded the 19 T cell receptor beta chains listed below, sequenced in a study of CD4 and CD8 cells across lung adenocarcinoma regions. One entry per CDR3 protein results from TCRdb running MiXCR on the PCR reads. The sample carries around 25,000 distinct CDR3 sequences, over 45% recorded once. The sample was CD8+ T cells from the center of a lung tumor. These receptors were obtained from a male donor with lung adenocarcinoma. The CD4 and CD8 labels of this study may be unreliable.

The V call is TRBV6-1, the J call TRBJ2-5; D is possibly TRBD2 (7 bases). The germline V and J ends were trimmed by 6 bases and 11 bases, with 28 bases remaining between them. The CDR3 runs 16 residues. The germline V gene encodes CDR1 MNHNS and CDR2 SASEGT. CDR3: CASRGRGGRAQDTQYF. CDR3 coding DNA: TGTGCCAGCAGGGGAAGGGGGGGGAGGGCCCAAGATACGCAGTACTTC.

The chain combines TRBV7-6 with TRBJ2-1; 7 bases map to TRBD1. The end of the DNA is better explained by TRBJ2-5, so the J call may be wrong. The CDR3 is 15 residues long. Germline-derived CDR1 and CDR2 are SGHVS and FNYEAQ. CDR3 residues: CASSLETGWQETQYF. Here the CDR3 DNA reads TGTGCCAGCAGCTTAGAGACAGGGTGGCAGGAGACCCAGTACTTC.

This clonotype has a count of ten or more. The chain links TRBV7-2 to TRBJ2-5; the D is unclear. This CDR3 contains 11 residues. The V end was cut by 7 bases, the J end by 7 bases, with 10 bases between. Germline loops: CDR1 SGHTA, CDR2 FQGNSA. The CDR3 loop is CASNPGGTQYF. The DNA for the CDR3 is TGTGCCAGCAACCCGGGCGGGACCCAGTACTTC.

This clonotype showed up just a few times. This chain links TRBV15 with TRBJ2-4, with 13 bases lining up with TRBD2. The CDR3 loop spans 20 amino acids. CDR1 and CDR2 from the germline V gene are LNHNV and YYDKDF (reference sequence). J lost 2 bases, V lost 1 base, and 11 bases had no gene match. For the CDR3, the DNA is TGTGCCACCAGCAGAGTAGTTTTGGGACTAGCGGGACTGACCAAAAACATTCAGTACTTC. Protein sequence: CATSRVVLGLAGLTKNIQYF.

This chain links TRBV12-3 or TRBV12-4 with TRBJ2-1; 8 bases fit TRBD2. The CDR3 consists of 17 residues. V lost 1 base and J lost 1; bases outside the gene matches: 6. The DNA of the CDR3 is TGTGCCAGCAGTTTAGTGGGACTAGTTAGGTCCTACAATGAGCAGTTCTTC. Protein: CASSLVGLVRSYNEQFF.

The chain links TRBV6-1 to TRBJ2-1; 9 bases are shared with TRBD2. The J call is in doubt because the DNA end fits TRBJ2-5 better. Germline-derived CDR1 and CDR2 are MNHNS and SASEGT. The CDR3 sequence is 15 residues long. The CDR3 sequence is CASMLREGLIGTQYF. The DNA of the CDR3 is TGTGCCAGCATGCTGCGGGAGGGCCTTATTGGGACCCAGTACTTC.

This clonotype was seen a few times. This chain links TRBV27 with TRBJ2-1, with 10 nucleotides matching TRBD1. Germline V lookup: CDR1 MNHEY, CDR2 SMNVEV (reference sequence). This CDR3 is 17 amino acids long. The trim removed 6 bases at V and 6 bases at J, leaving 14 bases unmatched. The CDR3 DNA follows: TGTGCCAGCAGACTTAACTGGGACAGGGGATTCGGCAATGAGCAGTTCTTC. Protein: CASRLNWDRGFGNEQFF.

In this sample, this clonotype turned up a few times. The J gene is TRBJ2-1, the V gene TRBV10-1; 9 bases are a match to TRBD2. This CDR3 has 15 amino acids. The germline V gene has CDR1 WNHNN and CDR2 SYGVQD (reference sequence). J lost 8 bases, V lost 4 bases, and 9 bases had no gene match. The CDR3 coding sequence is TGCGCCAGCAGTGGGATAGCGGGAGCTGGCTATGAGCAGTTCTTC. The encoded protein is CASSGIAGAGYEQFF.

On this clonotype: Sequence at one end of the junction differs from germline and may be a read error. This sequence joins TRBV6-1 and TRBJ2-1; perhaps TRBD2 as D (7 bases). This CDR3 contains 16 residues. The germline V gene encodes CDR1 MNHNS and CDR2 SASEGT. The CDR3 region has the DNA TGTGCCAGCAGGGGGTGGGGGGGGCGTGACTCAGAGACGCAGTATTTC. Its translation is CASRGWGGRDSETQYF.

The V call is TRBV7-2, the J call TRBJ2-3, with TRBD2 matching 12 bases. In germline, CDR1 is SGHTA, CDR2 FQGNSA. CDR3 length equals 16 residues. The ends lost 5 bases at V and 0 bases at J; junction bases unmatched: 3. This CDR3 reads CASSLGTSGSTDTQYF. The CDR3 DNA reads TGTGCCAGCAGCCTAGGGACTAGCGGGAGCACAGATACGCAGTATTTT.

The chain links TRBV5-4 to TRBJ2-3; 12 nucleotides align to TRBD2. The CDR3 contains 16 residues. The V gene end was trimmed by 4 bases and the J gene end by 2 bases; junction bases not matched to a gene: 5. The germline V gene has CDR1 SGHNT and CDR2 YYREEE (reference sequence). This CDR3 is CASSTLAGGITDTQYF. The CDR3 DNA is TGTGCCAGCAGCACCCTAGCGGGAGGGATCACAGATACGCAGTATTTT. Complete variable domain (other parts from reference TRBV5-4 and TRBJ2-3): ETGVTQSPTHLIKTRGQQVTLRCSSQSGHNTVSWYQQALGQGPQFIFQYYREEENGRGNFPPRFSGLQFPNYSSELNVNALELDDSALYLCASSTLAGGITDTQYFGPGTRLTVL.

This clonotype was counted between two and nine times. V usage is TRBV9 and J usage is TRBJ2-1; 8 positions agree with TRBD2. CDR1 and CDR2 (germline): SGDLS, YYNGEE. The CDR3 is 15 residues long. Trimming cost V 0 bases and J 7 bases; bases outside gene matches: 6. The CDR3: CASSVVPGGENEQFF. The CDR3 nucleotides are TGTGCCAGCAGCGTAGTCCCCGGGGGGGAAAATGAGCAGTTCTTC.

This clonotype appeared once. The CDR3 nucleotides read TGTGCCACCAGCGGACTACGCACAGATACGCAGTATTTT. It encodes CATSGLRTDTQYF. The chain links TRBV15 to TRBJ2-3, with D possibly TRBD2 on 6 matching bases. The CDR3 runs 13 residues. V dropped 5 bases and J dropped 1 base, with 7 bases sitting between them. CDR1 and CDR2 (germline): LNHNV, YYDKDF (reference sequence). The entire variable domain, with the rest obtained from reference TRBV15 and TRBJ2-3, is as follows: DAMVIQNPRYQVTQFGKPVTLSCSQTLNHNVMYWYQQKSSQAPKLLFHYYDKDFNNEADTPDNFQSRRPNTSFCFLDIRSPGLGDTAMYLCATSGLRTDTQYFGPGTRLTVL.

The chain links TRBV6-1 to TRBJ2-1, with D possibly matching TRBD1 (5 bases). CDR1 is MNHNS, CDR2 SASEGT, per germline. The CDR3 is 13 residues long. V lost 5 bases to trimming and J lost 7 bases, with 12 bases between them. CDR3 nucleotide sequence: TGTGCCAGCAGTCTCCAGGGTTTAAATGAGCAGTTCTTC. It is translated as CASSLQGLNEQFF.

The chain joins TRBV27 to TRBJ1-6; unclear D gene. Per the germline V gene, CDR1 is MNHEY and CDR2 is SMNVEV (reference sequence). The germline V and J ends were trimmed by 4 bases and 10 bases, with 14 bases remaining between them. This CDR3 is built from 14 residues. Here the CDR3 reads CASSSSARGSPLHF. CDR3 bases: TGTGCCAGCAGTTCCTCCGCTCGAGGCTCACCCCTCCACTTT.

This chain joins TRBV6-1 and TRBJ1-5; no clear D. Germline CDR1 reads MNHNS; CDR2 reads SASEGT. CDR3 size: 9 residues. V shed 8 bases and J shed 12 bases, with 8 bases lying between them. CDR3 region: CASPCIQHF. CDR3 sequence (DNA): TGTGCCAGCCCCTGTATCCAGCATTTT.

This clonotype occurred once. The junction departs from the called germline gene at one end, perhaps through a read error. V is TRBV6-1 and J is TRBJ2-3; D is unresolved. The CDR3 contains 16 residues. Germline lookup yields CDR1 MNHNS and CDR2 SASEGT. The CDR3, as DNA: TGTGCCAGCAGGGAACCGCAGGCTGTGAGCACAAATACGCAGTATTTT. It codes for CASREPQAVSTNTQYF.

The J gene is TRBJ2-1, the V gene TRBV27; TRBD2 might be the D (5 bases). V lost 8 bases, J lost 0 bases, and 20 bases lay in between. Looked up from germline, CDR1 is MNHEY and CDR2 is SMNVEV (reference sequence). CDR3 size: 17 residues. CDR3 sequence: CASGVGAGPSSYNEQFF. As DNA, the CDR3 is TGTGCCAGCGGGGTGGGAGCTGGACCGAGCTCCTACAATGAGCAGTTCTTC.

The chain links TRBV27 to TRBJ1-1; maybe TRBD1 (5 bases). Between the trimmed V and J ends, which lost 6 bases and 4 bases, there was a span of 18 bases. The CDR3 is 15 amino acids. From germline, CDR1 is MNHEY and CDR2 SMNVEV (reference sequence). The CDR3, as DNA: TGTGCCAGCAGCCCCGTGGGGGGGAAGGGCACTGAAGCTTTCTTT. This codes for CASSPVGGKGTEAFF.